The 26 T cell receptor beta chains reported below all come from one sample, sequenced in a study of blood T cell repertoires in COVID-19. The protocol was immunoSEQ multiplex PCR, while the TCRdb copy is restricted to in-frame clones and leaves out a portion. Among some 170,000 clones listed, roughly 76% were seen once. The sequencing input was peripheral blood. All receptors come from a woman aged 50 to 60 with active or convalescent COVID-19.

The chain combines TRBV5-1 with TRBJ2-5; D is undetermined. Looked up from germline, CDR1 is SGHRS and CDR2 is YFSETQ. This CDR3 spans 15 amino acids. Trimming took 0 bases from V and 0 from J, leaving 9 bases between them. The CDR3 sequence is CASSLAFSDQETQYF. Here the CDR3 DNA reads TGCGCCAGCAGCTTGGCCTTTAGTGACCAAGAGACCCAGTACTTC.

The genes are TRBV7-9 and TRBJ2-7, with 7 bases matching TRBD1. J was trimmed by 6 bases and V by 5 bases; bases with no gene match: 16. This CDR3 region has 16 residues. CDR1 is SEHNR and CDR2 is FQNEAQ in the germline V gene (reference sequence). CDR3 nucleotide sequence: TGTGCCAGCAGCCAGCGGTCTATCAGGACAGGAGGCGAGCAGTACTTC. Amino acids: CASSQRSIRTGGEQYF.

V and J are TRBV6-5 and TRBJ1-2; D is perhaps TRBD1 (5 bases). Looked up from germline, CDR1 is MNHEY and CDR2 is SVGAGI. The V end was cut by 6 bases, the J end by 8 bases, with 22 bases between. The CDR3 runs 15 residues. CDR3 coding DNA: TGTGCCAGCAGGCCCGGGGGAAGTGTTACGGAGGGCTACACCTTC. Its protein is CASRPGGSVTEGYTF.

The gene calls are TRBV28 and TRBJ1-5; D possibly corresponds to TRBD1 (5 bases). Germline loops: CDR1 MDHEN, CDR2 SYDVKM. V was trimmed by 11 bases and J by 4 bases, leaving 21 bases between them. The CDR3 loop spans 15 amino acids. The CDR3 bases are TGTGCCGCAGAAGGCGGGGGAAATAGGAATCAGCCCCAGCATTTT. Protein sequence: CAAEGGGNRNQPQHF.

The CDR3 loop reads CASSQPRGSTDTQYF. In DNA form, the CDR3 reads TGCGCCAGCAGCCAACCCAGGGGAAGCACAGATACGCAGTATTTT. This rearrangement joins TRBV4-3 to TRBJ2-3, with TRBD1 as a possible D gene (6 bases). Germline CDR1 reads LGHNA; CDR2 reads YSLEER. The CDR3 loop spans 15 amino acids. Trimming took off 2 bases at V and 0 bases at J, with 9 bases between the two ends.

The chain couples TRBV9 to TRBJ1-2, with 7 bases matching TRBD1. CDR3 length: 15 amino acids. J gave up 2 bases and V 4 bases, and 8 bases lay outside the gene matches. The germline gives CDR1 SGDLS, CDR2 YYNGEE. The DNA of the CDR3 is TGTGCCAGCAGCCTCCAGACAGGGCGGAACTATGGCTACACCTTC. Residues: CASSLQTGRNYGYTF.

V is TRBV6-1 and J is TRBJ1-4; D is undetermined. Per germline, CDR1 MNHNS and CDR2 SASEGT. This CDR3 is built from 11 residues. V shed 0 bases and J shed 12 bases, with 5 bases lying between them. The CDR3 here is CASSEAEELFF. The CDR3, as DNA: TGTGCCAGCAGTGAAGCGGAGGAACTGTTTTTT.

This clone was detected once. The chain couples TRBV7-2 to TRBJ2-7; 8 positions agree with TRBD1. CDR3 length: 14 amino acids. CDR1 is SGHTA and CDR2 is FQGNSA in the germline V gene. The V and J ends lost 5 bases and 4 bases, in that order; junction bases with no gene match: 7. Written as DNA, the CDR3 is TGTGCCAGCAGCGACAGGACAGGGCGGTACGAGCAGTACTTC. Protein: CASSDRTGRYEQYF.

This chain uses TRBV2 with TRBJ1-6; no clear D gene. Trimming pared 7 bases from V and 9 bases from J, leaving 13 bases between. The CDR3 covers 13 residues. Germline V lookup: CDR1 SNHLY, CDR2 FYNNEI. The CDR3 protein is CASTVQPGSPLHF. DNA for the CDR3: TGTGCCAGCACGGTCCAGCCGGGTTCACCCCTCCACTTT.

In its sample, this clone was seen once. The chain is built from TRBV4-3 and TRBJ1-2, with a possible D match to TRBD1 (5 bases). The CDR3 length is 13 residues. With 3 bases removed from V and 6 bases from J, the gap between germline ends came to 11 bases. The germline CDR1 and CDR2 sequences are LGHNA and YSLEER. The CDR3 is CASSHFGGNGYTF. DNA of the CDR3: TGCGCCAGCAGCCACTTTGGGGGGAATGGCTACACCTTC.

The CDR3 spells CASSQDLTGREKLFF. CDR3 DNA sequence: TGTGCCAGCAGCCAAGATTTGACAGGACGGGAAAAACTGTTTTTT. The chain uses TRBV14 and TRBJ1-4, with D perhaps matching TRBD1 (6 bases). The CDR3 contains 15 residues. Between the trimmed V and J ends, which lost 0 bases and 8 bases, there was a span of 13 bases. Germline V lookup: CDR1 SGHDN, CDR2 FVKESK.

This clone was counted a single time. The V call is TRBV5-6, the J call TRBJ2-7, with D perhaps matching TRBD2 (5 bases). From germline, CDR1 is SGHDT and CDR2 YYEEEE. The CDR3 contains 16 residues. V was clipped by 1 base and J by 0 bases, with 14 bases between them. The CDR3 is CASSLRTVWSSYEQYF. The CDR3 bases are TGTGCCAGCAGCTTGCGGACTGTTTGGAGCTCCTACGAGCAGTACTTC. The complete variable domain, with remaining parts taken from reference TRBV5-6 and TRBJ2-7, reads DAGVTQSPTHLIKTRGQQVTLRCSPKSGHDTVSWYQQALGQGPQFIFQYYEEEERQRGNFPDRFSGHQFPNYSSELNVNALLLGDSALYLCASSLRTVWSSYEQYFGPGTRLTVT.

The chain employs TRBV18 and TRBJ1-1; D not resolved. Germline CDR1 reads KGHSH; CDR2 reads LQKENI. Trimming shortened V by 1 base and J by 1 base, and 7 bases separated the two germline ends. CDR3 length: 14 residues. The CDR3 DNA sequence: TGTGCCAGCTCACCACGGTCAGGGAACACTGAAGCTTTCTTT. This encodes CASSPRSGNTEAFF.

CDR3 nucleotide sequence: TGTGCCAGCAGTCAAGACAGTAATTGGGCTGCCCAGTACTTC. It codes for CASSQDSNWAAQYF. This chain uses TRBV28 with TRBJ2-5, with a tentative D call TRBD1 (5 bases). Deletions cut 5 bases from V and 9 bases from J, with 19 bases between. CDR3 length equals 14 residues. Per the germline V gene, CDR1 is MDHEN and CDR2 is SYDVKM.

As DNA, the CDR3 is TGTGCCAGCAGCTTAGTAGCACGGGGAAATTCACCCCTCCACTTT. This translates into CASSLVARGNSPLHF. This chain uses TRBV7-2 with TRBJ1-6, with D hard to call. CDR1 is SGHTA, CDR2 FQGNSA, per germline. This CDR3 is built from 15 residues. Trimming left V 1 base short and J 7 bases short, with 11 bases between.

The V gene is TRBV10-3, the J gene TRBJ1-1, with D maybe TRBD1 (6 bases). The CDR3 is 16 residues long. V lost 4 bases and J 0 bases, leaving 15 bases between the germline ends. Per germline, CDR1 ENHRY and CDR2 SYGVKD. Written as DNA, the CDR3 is TGTGCCATCAGTGGTATAGACAGGCTCATGAACACTGAAGCTTTCTTT. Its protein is CAISGIDRLMNTEAFF.

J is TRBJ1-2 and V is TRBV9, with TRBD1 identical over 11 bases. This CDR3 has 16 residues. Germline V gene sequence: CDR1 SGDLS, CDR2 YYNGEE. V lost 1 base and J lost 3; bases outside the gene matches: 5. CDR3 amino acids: CASSVTGQGADYGYTF. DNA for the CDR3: TGTGCCAGCAGCGTAACCGGACAGGGGGCAGACTATGGCTACACCTTC.

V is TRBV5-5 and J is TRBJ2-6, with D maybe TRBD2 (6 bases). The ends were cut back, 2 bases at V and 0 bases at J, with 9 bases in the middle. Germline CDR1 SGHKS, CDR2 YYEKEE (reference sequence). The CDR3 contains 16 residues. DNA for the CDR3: TGTGCCAGCAGCTTATTGGAGGGCTCTGGGGCCAACGTCCTGACTTTC. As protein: CASSLLEGSGANVLTF.

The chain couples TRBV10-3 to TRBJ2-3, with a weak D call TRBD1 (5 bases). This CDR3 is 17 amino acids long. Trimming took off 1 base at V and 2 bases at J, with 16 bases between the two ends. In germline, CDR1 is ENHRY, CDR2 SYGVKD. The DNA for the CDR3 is TGTGCCATCAGTGAGTGGAAGACAGCCACTTTCACAGATACGCAGTATTTT. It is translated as CAISEWKTATFTDTQYF.

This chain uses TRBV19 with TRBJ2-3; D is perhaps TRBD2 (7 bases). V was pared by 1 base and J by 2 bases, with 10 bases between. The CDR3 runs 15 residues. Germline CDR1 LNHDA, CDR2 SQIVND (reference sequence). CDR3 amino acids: CASSIGGGATDTQYF. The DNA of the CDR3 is TGTGCCAGTAGTATAGGAGGGGGGGCCACAGATACGCAGTATTTT.

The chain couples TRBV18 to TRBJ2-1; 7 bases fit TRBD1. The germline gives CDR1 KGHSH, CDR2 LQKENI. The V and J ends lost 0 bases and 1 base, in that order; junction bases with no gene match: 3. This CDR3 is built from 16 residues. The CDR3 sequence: CASSPPDRASYNEQFF. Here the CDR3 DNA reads TGTGCCAGCTCACCACCTGACAGGGCTTCCTACAATGAGCAGTTCTTC.

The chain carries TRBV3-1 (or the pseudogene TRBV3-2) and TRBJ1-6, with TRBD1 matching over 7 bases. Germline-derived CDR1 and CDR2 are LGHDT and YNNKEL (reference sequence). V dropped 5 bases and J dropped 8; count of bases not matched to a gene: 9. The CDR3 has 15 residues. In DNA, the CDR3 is TGTGCCAGCAGCGTCGGGGGACAGCGATATTCACCCCTCCACTTT. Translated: CASSVGGQRYSPLHF.

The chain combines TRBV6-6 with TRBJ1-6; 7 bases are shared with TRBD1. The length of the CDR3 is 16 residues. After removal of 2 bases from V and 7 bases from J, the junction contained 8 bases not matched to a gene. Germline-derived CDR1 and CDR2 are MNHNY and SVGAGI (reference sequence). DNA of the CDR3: TGTGCCAGCAGTTACCCAAACAGGGGCCAAAATTCACCCCTCCACTTT. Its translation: CASSYPNRGQNSPLHF.

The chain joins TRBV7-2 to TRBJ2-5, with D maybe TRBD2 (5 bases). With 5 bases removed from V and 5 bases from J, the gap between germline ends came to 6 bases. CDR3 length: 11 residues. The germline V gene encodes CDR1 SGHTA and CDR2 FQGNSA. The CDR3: CASSRGETQYF. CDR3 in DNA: TGTGCCAGCAGCCGAGGGGAGACCCAGTACTTC.

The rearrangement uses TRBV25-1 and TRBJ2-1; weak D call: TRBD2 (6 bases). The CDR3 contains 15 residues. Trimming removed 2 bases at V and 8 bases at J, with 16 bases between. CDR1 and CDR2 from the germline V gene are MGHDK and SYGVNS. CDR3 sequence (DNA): TGTGCCAGCAGTGAACCGGGAGTTAGAAGCGATGAGCAGTTCTTC. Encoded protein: CASSEPGVRSDEQFF.

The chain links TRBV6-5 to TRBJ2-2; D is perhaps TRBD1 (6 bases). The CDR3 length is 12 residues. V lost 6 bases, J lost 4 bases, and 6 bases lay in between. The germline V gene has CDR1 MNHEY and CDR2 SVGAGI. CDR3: CASSRGTGELFF. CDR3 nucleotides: TGTGCCAGCAGCAGGGGCACCGGGGAGCTGTTTTTT.